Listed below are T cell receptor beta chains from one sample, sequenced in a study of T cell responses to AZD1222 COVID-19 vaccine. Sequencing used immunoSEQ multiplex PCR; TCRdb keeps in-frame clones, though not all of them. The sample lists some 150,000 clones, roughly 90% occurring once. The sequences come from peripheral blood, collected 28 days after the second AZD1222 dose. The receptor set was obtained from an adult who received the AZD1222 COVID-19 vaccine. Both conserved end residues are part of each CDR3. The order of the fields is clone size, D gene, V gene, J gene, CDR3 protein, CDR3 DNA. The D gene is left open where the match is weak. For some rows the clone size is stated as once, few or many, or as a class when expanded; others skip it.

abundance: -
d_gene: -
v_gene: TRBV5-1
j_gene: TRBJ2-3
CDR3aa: CASSLDLRADTQYF
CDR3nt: TGCGCCAGCAGCTTGGACCTAAGGGCAGATACGCAGTATTTT

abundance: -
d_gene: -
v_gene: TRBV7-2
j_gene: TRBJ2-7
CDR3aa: CASSLEGGGEQYF
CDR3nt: TGTGCCAGCAGCTTGGAAGGGGGAGGGGAGCAGTACTTC

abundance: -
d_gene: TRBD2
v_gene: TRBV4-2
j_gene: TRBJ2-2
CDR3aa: CASSQTDSGRGAGELFF
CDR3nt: TGTGCCAGCAGCCAAACGGATAGCGGGAGGGGTGCCGGGGAGCTGTTTTTT

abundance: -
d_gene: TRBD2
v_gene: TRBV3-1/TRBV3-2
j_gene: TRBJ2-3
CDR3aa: CASSPPSGRPTDTQYF
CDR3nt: TGTGCCAGCAGCCCCCCTAGCGGGAGGCCAACAGATACGCAGTATTTT

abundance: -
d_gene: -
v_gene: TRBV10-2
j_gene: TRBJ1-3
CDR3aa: CASSESGLSGNTIYF
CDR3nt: TGCGCCAGCAGTGAGTCAGGCCTCTCTGGAAACACCATATATTTT

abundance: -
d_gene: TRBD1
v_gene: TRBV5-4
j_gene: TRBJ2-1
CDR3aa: CASSWTGGTEQFF
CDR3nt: TGTGCCAGCAGCTGGACAGGGGGCACTGAGCAGTTCTTC

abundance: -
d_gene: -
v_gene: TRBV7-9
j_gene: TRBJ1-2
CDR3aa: CASSLSGGDFSHGYTF
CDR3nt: TGTGCCAGCAGCTTAAGTGGCGGGGACTTCTCCCATGGCTACACCTTC

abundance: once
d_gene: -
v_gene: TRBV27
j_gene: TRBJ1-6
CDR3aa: CASSLSPSTDENSPLHF
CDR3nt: TGTGCCAGCAGTTTATCCCCCTCGACAGACGAGAATTCACCCCTCCACTTT

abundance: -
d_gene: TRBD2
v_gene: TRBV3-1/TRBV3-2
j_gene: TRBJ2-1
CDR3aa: CASSQVTSGLGEQFF
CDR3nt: TGTGCCAGCAGCCAAGTTACTAGCGGGCTCGGTGAGCAGTTCTTC

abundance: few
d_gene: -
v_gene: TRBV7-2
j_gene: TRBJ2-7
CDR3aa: CASSRDPMSSYEQYF
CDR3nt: TGTGCCAGCAGCCGGGACCCAATGAGCTCCTACGAGCAGTACTTC

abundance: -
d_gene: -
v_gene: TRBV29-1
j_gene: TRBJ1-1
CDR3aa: CSAHVRDTEAFF
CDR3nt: TGCAGCGCTCATGTCAGGGACACTGAAGCTTTCTTT

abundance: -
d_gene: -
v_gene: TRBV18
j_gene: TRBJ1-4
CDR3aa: CASSPGQTRRTNEKLFF
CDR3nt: TGTGCCAGCTCACCCGGACAGACGAGGAGGACTAATGAAAAACTGTTTTTT

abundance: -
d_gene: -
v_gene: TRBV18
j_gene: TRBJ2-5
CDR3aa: CASSPGRGRETQYF
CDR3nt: TGTGCCAGCTCACCCGGGCGAGGTCGGGAGACCCAGTACTTC

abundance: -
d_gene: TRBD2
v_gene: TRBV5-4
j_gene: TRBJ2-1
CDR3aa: CASSPGTSVTISYNEQFF
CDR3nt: TGTGCCAGCAGCCCTGGGACTAGCGTCACGATTTCCTACAATGAGCAGTTCTTC

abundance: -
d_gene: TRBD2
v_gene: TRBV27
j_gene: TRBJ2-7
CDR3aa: CASRPGLAGVYEQYF
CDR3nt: TGTGCCAGCCGCCCCGGACTAGCGGGAGTCTACGAGCAGTACTTC

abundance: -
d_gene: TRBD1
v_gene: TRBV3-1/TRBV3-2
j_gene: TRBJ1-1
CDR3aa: CASSLGTANTEAFF
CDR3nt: TGTGCCAGCAGCCTCGGGACAGCAAACACTGAAGCTTTCTTT

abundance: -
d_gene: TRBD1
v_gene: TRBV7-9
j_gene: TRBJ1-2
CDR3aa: CASTPFRDSLFYGYTF
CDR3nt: TGTGCCAGCACCCCTTTCCGGGACAGTCTCTTCTATGGCTACACCTTC

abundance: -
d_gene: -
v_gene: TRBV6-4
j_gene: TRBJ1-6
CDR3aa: CASSYRVNSPLHF
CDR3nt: TGTGCCAGCAGTTACAGAGTTAATTCACCCCTCCACTTT

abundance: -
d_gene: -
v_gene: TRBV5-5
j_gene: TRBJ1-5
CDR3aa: CASSFQIGFSGQPQHF
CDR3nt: TGTGCCAGCAGCTTCCAGATAGGGTTTTCGGGTCAGCCCCAGCATTTT

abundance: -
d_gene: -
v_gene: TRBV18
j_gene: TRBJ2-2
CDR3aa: CASSSAFLELFF
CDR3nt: TGTGCCAGCTCATCGGCGTTTCTGGAGCTGTTTTTT

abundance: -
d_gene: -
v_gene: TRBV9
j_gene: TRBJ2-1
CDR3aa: CASSVAGDPSYNEQFF
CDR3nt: TGTGCCAGCAGCGTAGCGGGAGATCCCTCTTACAATGAGCAGTTCTTC

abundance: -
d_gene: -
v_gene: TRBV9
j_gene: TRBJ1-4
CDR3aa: CASSPLGGKLFF
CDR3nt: TGTGCCAGCAGCCCCCTTGGGGGAAAACTGTTTTTT

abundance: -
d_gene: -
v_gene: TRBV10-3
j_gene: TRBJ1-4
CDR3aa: CAISERDEKLFF
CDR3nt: TGTGCCATCAGTGAAAGGGATGAAAAACTGTTTTTT